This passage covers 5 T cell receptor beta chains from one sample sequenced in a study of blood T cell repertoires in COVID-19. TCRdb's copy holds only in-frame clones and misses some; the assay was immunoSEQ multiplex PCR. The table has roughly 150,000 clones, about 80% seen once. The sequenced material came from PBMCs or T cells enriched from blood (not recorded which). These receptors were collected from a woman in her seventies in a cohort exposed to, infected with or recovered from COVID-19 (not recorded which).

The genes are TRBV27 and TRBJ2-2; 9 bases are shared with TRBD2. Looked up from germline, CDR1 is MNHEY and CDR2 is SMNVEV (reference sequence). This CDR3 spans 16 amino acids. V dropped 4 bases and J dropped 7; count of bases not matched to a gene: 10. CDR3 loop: CASSSSGRFWGGELFF. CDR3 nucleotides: TGTGCCAGCAGTTCCAGCGGGAGGTTTTGGGGCGGGGAGCTGTTTTTT.

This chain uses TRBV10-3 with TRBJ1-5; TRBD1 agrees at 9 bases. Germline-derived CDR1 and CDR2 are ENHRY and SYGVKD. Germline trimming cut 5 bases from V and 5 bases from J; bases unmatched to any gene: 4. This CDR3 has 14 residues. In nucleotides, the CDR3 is TGTGCCATCAGTCCACAGGGGGCTGATCAGCCCCAGCATTTT. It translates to CAISPQGADQPQHF.

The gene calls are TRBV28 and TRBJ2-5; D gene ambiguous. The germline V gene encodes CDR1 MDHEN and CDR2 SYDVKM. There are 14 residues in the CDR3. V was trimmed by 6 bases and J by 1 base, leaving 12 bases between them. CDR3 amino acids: CASSLPVFQETQYF. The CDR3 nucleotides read TGTGCCAGCAGCCTCCCCGTCTTCCAAGAGACCCAGTACTTC. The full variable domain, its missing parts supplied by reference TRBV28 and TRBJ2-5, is DVKVTQSSRYLVKRTGEKVFLECVQDMDHENMFWYRQDPGLGLRLIYFSYDVKMKEKGDIPEGYSVSREKKERFSLILESASTNQTSMYLCASSLPVFQETQYFGPGTRLLVL.

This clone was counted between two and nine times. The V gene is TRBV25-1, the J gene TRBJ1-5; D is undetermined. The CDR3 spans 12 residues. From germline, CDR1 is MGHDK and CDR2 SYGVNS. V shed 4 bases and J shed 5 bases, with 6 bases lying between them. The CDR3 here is CASSGTDQPQHF. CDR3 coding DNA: TGTGCCAGCAGTGGAACAGATCAGCCCCAGCATTTT.

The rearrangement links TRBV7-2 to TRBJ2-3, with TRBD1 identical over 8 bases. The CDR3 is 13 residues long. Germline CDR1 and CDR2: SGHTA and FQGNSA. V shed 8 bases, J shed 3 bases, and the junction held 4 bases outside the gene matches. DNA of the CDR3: TGTGCCAGCGGGGACAGGAGGACAGATACGCAGTATTTT. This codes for CASGDRRTDTQYF. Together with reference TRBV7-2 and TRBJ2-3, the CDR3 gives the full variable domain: GAGVSQSPSNKVTEKGKDVELRCDPISGHTALYWYRQSLGQGLEFLIYFQGNSAPDKSGLPSDRFSAERTGGSVSTLTIQRTQQEDSAVYLCASGDRRTDTQYFGPGTRLTVL.